Each of the 16 T cell receptor beta chains below was sequenced from the same sample in a study of early T cells in non-severe SARS-CoV-2 infection. TCRdb ran MiXCR on the 5' RACE reads and lists one entry per CDR3 protein. This table has about 52,000 distinct CDR3 sequences, 9.5% to 12% appearing once. Sequencing was carried out using whole blood. Every receptor here comes from an adult who was a healthcare worker with PCR-confirmed SARS-CoV-2 infection or an uninfected control (not recorded which).

This clonotype was seen more than once but under ten times. The V call is TRBV7-2, the J call TRBJ2-3; TRBD2 agrees at 8 bases. Per germline, CDR1 SGHTA and CDR2 FQGNSA. Losses at the gene ends were 5 bases for V and 0 bases for J; bases not matched to a gene: 10. The CDR3 length is 17 residues. The chain's CDR3 is CASSHRRGDPSTDTQYF. DNA for the CDR3: TGTGCCAGCAGCCACAGGCGGGGGGACCCTAGCACAGATACGCAGTATTTT.

This clonotype showed up many times. The chain combines TRBV30 with TRBJ2-5; a possible D gene is TRBD2 (5 bases). The CDR3 runs to 14 residues. V was shortened by 1 base and J by 7 bases, with 16 bases between the two germline ends. Germline values: CDR1 GTSNPN, CDR2 SVGIG (reference sequence). CDR3 sequence (DNA): TGTGCCTGGAGTGGGTCTAGACTAACGGGGACCCAGTACTTC. Its translation is CAWSGSRLTGTQYF.

A few counts support this clonotype. This chain joins TRBV7-8 and TRBJ1-2; the D gene is possibly TRBD1 (5 bases). Germline assignment: CDR1 SGHVS and CDR2 FQNEAQ. Between the trimmed V and J ends, which lost 3 bases and 7 bases, there was a span of 18 bases. The CDR3 is 15 amino acids. The CDR3 DNA reads as TGTGCCAGCAGCTTTAAACAGGATTCCCTTTTTGGCTACACCTTC. Protein product: CASSFKQDSLFGYTF.

The chain joins TRBV5-6 to TRBJ2-1; TRBD2 matches at 7 bases. The V and J ends lost 4 bases and 10 bases, in that order; junction bases with no gene match: 14. The CDR3 runs to 15 residues. Germline V gives CDR1 SGHDT, CDR2 YYEEEE. As DNA, the CDR3 is TGTGCCAGCAGCCTACTTGCGGGAGACAAGAGGGAGCAGTTCTTC. Translating it yields CASSLLAGDKREQFF.

This clonotype was seen many times. The genes are TRBV5-1 and TRBJ2-1; D is possibly TRBD2 (7 bases). Trimming cost V 4 bases and J 6 bases, with 17 bases left between them. CDR3 size: 15 residues. The germline gives CDR1 SGHRS, CDR2 YFSETQ. CDR3 sequence reads: CASSPLGGGGNEQFF. CDR3 bases: TGCGCCAGCAGCCCCCTGGGCGGGGGCGGCAATGAGCAGTTCTTC.

V and J are TRBV6-2 or TRBV6-3 and TRBJ2-3; maybe TRBD2 (7 bases). The V gene's germline CDR1 is MNHEY and CDR2 SVGEGT. CDR3 length: 15 residues. V was clipped by 5 bases and J by 6 bases, with 18 bases between them. The CDR3 DNA reads TGTGCCAGCAGTAGAGGCGGGGGCGAGATCGATACGCAGTATTTT. It encodes CASSRGGGEIDTQYF.

J is TRBJ2-1 and V is TRBV12-3 or TRBV12-4; TRBD2 matches 12 bases. Trimming at V came to 6 bases and at J to 0 bases, leaving 9 bases not matched to a gene. The CDR3 consists of 18 residues. CDR3 in amino acids: CASRKLAGGLSSYNEQFF. In DNA, the CDR3 is TGTGCCAGCAGAAAACTAGCGGGAGGTTTAAGCTCCTACAATGAGCAGTTCTTC.

The chain links TRBV4-2 to TRBJ1-5; 7 positions agree with TRBD1. This CDR3 is built from 12 residues. CDR1 and CDR2 from the germline V gene are LGHNA and YNFKEQ. Unmatched junction bases numbered 0, after V lost 8 bases and J lost 2 bases. The chain's CDR3 is CASGQGNQPQHF. DNA for the CDR3: TGTGCCAGCGGACAGGGCAATCAGCCCCAGCATTTT.

This clonotype appeared a few times. The chain joins TRBV28 to TRBJ2-4; D may be TRBD1 (6 bases). Germline assignment: CDR1 MDHEN and CDR2 SYDVKM. V gave up 3 bases and J gave up 8 bases, with 11 bases separating them. CDR3 length: 13 residues. CDR3 sequence (DNA): TGTGCCAGCAGTTTCAGTTCAGGGGACATTCAGTACTTC. It translates to CASSFSSGDIQYF.

This clonotype was picked up many times. As DNA, the CDR3 is TGTGCCAGCAGCCGTCGCGGAGGGGGGACCGGGGAGCTGTTTTTT. Translation gives CASSRRGGGTGELFF. V gene TRBV6-2 or TRBV6-3 combines with J gene TRBJ2-2, with D tentatively TRBD1 or TRBD2 (6 bases each). The CDR3 loop spans 15 amino acids. Germline V gene data show CDR1 as MNHEY and CDR2 as SVGEGT. The V end lost 6 bases, the J end lost 5 bases, and 16 bases lay between the germline ends.

This clonotype was seen repeatedly, ten times or more. The chain has TRBV20-1 and TRBJ2-3; 7 nucleotides line up with TRBD2. J was trimmed by 7 bases and V by 0 bases; bases with no gene match: 10. Germline V CDR1 and CDR2: DFQATT, SNEGSKA (reference sequence). The CDR3 contains 15 residues. The CDR3 loop is CSARDRVAGSHTQYF. CDR3 DNA sequence: TGCAGTGCTAGAGATCGGGTAGCGGGTTCCCATACGCAGTATTTT.

This clonotype turned up a few times. The chain has TRBV5-1 and TRBJ2-7; D unclear. The ends were cut back, 7 bases at V and 2 bases at J, with 19 bases in the middle. CDR3 length: 15 amino acids. Germline V gives CDR1 SGHRS, CDR2 YFSETQ. In nucleotides, the CDR3 is TGCGCCAGCTTTCGTGGCGGAGTCGGCCCCTACGAGCAGTACTTC. Translation: CASFRGGVGPYEQYF.

The chain links TRBV4-1 to TRBJ2-7, with TRBD2 matching 10 bases. The V segment lost 4 bases and the J segment 0 bases; nucleotides outside the gene matches: 3. The germline V gene encodes CDR1 MGHRA and CDR2 YSYEKL. The CDR3 runs to 15 residues. The CDR3 nucleotides are TGCGCCAGCAGCCGGACTAGCGGTCGCTCCTACGAGCAGTACTTC. Protein product: CASSRTSGRSYEQYF.

This clonotype was observed a few times. The chain combines TRBV20-1 with TRBJ1-1, with D possibly TRBD1 on 5 matching bases. In germline, CDR1 is DFQATT, CDR2 SNEGSKA (reference sequence). The CDR3 is 13 amino acids. The V gene lost 5 bases and the J gene lost 1 base, with 11 bases spanning the gap. The CDR3 spells CSAFGTTNTEAFF. Written as DNA, the CDR3 is TGCAGTGCTTTCGGGACTACGAACACTGAAGCTTTCTTT.

This clonotype was found many times. The chain carries TRBV28 and TRBJ2-3; 8 bases agree with TRBD2. The germline V gene has CDR1 MDHEN and CDR2 SYDVKM. This CDR3 has 14 residues. Losses at the gene ends were 4 bases for V and 2 bases for J; bases not matched to a gene: 2. CDR3 region: CASSYSGATDTQYF. CDR3 DNA: TGTGCCAGCAGTTATAGCGGGGCCACAGATACGCAGTATTTT.

In this sample, this clonotype turned up once. The CDR3 nucleotides read TGTGCCAGCAGCCAAGCCGGGACAAACTCCTACGAGCAGTACTTC. As protein: CASSQAGTNSYEQYF. The rearrangement uses TRBV3-2 and TRBJ2-7; whether TRBD1, the table's D call, matches the DNA was not checked. TRBV3-2 is classified as a pseudogene. The CDR3 extends over 15 amino acids.